The T cell receptor (beta chain) under discussion was sequenced for a study of patients and donors after allogeneic stem cell transplantation. In TCRdb, the RT-PCR reads were re-called with MiXCR into one record per CDR3 protein. The sample includes about 960,000 distinct CDR3 sequences, about a sixth of them seen just once. Germline CDR1 is ENHRY and CDR2 is SYGVKD. Trimming cost V 2 bases and J 0 bases, with 8 bases left between them. This CDR3 is 16 amino acids long. The chain couples TRBV10-3 to TRBJ1-6; D remains ambiguous. Input material: blood, either unsorted or a sorted T cell fraction (not recorded which). This receptor was obtained from a human donor who was either an allogeneic HSCT recipient or a stem cell or donor lymphocyte infusion donor (not recorded which). It is not recorded whose cells these are; they may come from a transplant donor. CDR3 DNA: TGTGCCATCAGTGAGGAGAGGAGCTCCTATAATTCACCCCTCCACTTT. Amino acid sequence: CAISEERSSYNSPLHF.